A single sample is the source of the 32 T cell receptor beta chains below, sequenced in a study of technical replicates of blood from a few donors. Generated by immunoSEQ multiplex PCR, the TCRdb table keeps only in-frame clones and is missing some. The sample holds 95,000 or so clones; approximately 95% are singletons and the top ten take approximately 0.36%. Sample: T cells isolated from PBMCs. All receptors come from a human donor in good health.

In this sample, this clone turned up a few times. The chain has TRBV28 and TRBJ1-1; D perhaps matches TRBD1 (6 bases). The CDR3 is 17 amino acids. From germline, CDR1 is MDHEN and CDR2 SYDVKM. Trimming took 5 bases from V and 0 from J, leaving 19 bases between them. The CDR3: CASSRTLDRRVNTEAFF. The CDR3 region has the DNA TGTGCCAGCAGTCGTACCTTGGACAGAAGGGTGAACACTGAAGCTTTCTTT. The variable domain in full, with the rest retrieved from reference TRBV28 and TRBJ1-1, is DVKVTQSSRYLVKRTGEKVFLECVQDMDHENMFWYRQDPGLGLRLIYFSYDVKMKEKGDIPEGYSVSREKKERFSLILESASTNQTSMYLCASSRTLDRRVNTEAFFGQGTRLTVV.

The chain is built from TRBV7-9 and TRBJ1-1; 9 bases fit TRBD1. This CDR3 is 14 amino acids long. Germline V gives CDR1 SEHNR, CDR2 FQNEAQ (reference sequence). J lost 3 bases, V lost 9 bases, and 8 bases had no gene match. The DNA for the CDR3 is TGTGCCAGTTCCACAGGGGGCTTGGACACTGAAGCTTTCTTT. This sequence encodes CASSTGGLDTEAFF. The full variable domain, with the rest looked up from reference TRBV7-9 and TRBJ1-1, is DTGVSQNPRHKITKRGQNVTFRCDPISEHNRLYWYRQTLGQGPEFLTYFQNEAQLEKSRLLSDRFSAERPKGSFSTLEIQRTEQGDSAMYLCASSTGGLDTEAFFGQGTRLTVV.

Notes on this clone: The junction does not match germline at one end; this may be a read error. This sample also contains other DNA sequences that code for the same CDR3. The chain joins TRBV6-1 to TRBJ1-2, with unresolved D. The germline V gene encodes CDR1 MNHNS and CDR2 SASEGT. The CDR3 contains 11 residues. The CDR3 DNA is TGTGCCAGCATGGCGGTATATGGCTACACTTTC. Its translation: CASMAVYGYTF.

This clone showed up just once. The chain couples TRBV9 to TRBJ1-2; no clear D. The CDR3 is 15 residues long. Germline V gives CDR1 SGDLS, CDR2 YYNGEE. The germline V and J ends were trimmed by 0 bases and 0 bases, with 9 bases remaining between them. The CDR3 spells CASSVGTGANYGYTF. The CDR3 coding sequence is TGTGCCAGCAGCGTAGGGACGGGAGCTAACTATGGCTACACCTTC. Using reference TRBV9 and TRBJ1-2 for the parts outside the CDR3, the full variable domain is DSGVTQTPKHLITATGQRVTLRCSPRSGDLSVYWYQQSLDQGLQFLIQYYNGEERAKGNILERFSAQQFPDLHSELNLSSLELGDSALYFCASSVGTGANYGYTFGSGTRLTVV.

The V and J genes are TRBV19 and TRBJ2-3, with D perhaps TRBD1 (5 bases). This CDR3 is 17 amino acids long. Germline V gene data show CDR1 as LNHDA and CDR2 as SQIVND (reference sequence). V lost 2 bases and J lost 3, with 18 bases in between. CDR3 sequence reads: CASSISGRLRGTDTQYF. In DNA form, the CDR3 reads TGTGCCAGTAGTATAAGTGGACGATTAAGGGGTACAGATACGCAGTATTTT.

The J gene is TRBJ1-1, the V gene TRBV6-5; no definite D call. CDR1 is MNHEY and CDR2 is SVGAGI in the germline V gene. This CDR3 comprises 14 residues. V gave up 5 bases and J gave up 0 bases, with 10 bases separating them. The CDR3 here is CASSISGMNTEAFF. The DNA for the CDR3 is TGTGCCAGCAGTATCAGCGGAATGAACACTGAAGCTTTCTTT.

This chain joins TRBV11-2 and TRBJ2-5; D is unresolved. Trimming stripped 1 base from V and 3 bases from J, with 3 bases between. The CDR3 loop spans 12 amino acids. CDR1 and CDR2 (germline): SGHAT, FQNNGV. CDR3 sequence (DNA): TGTGCCAGCAGCTTAGCGGAAGAGACCCAGTACTTC. This encodes CASSLAEETQYF.

The chain links TRBV7-2 to TRBJ1-4; 9 bases map to TRBD1. The CDR3 covers 15 residues. From germline, CDR1 is SGHTA and CDR2 FQGNSA. V shed 0 bases, J shed 8 bases, and the junction held 4 bases outside the gene matches. CDR3 DNA sequence: TGTGCCAGCAGCTTAGCGCTTGGACAGGGGGAAAAACTGTTTTTT. It yields the protein CASSLALGQGEKLFF.

The gene calls are TRBV28 and TRBJ2-2; TRBD1 agrees at 8 bases. V dropped 9 bases and J dropped 1; count of bases not matched to a gene: 13. This CDR3 spans 17 amino acids. The germline gives CDR1 MDHEN, CDR2 SYDVKM. CDR3 loop: CASRGTGALQNTGELFF. CDR3 bases: TGTGCCAGTCGGGGGACAGGCGCTCTTCAGAACACCGGGGAGCTGTTTTTT.

This rearrangement joins TRBV10-2 to TRBJ1-1; D not resolved. Germline V lookup: CDR1 WSHSY, CDR2 SAAADI. V lost 10 bases and J 4 bases, leaving 22 bases between the germline ends. The CDR3 spans 15 residues. The CDR3 is CATVPSGSWSTEAFF. The CDR3 DNA sequence: TGCGCCACCGTTCCCTCGGGTTCGTGGAGCACTGAAGCTTTCTTT.

The CDR3 nucleotides are TGCGCCAGCAGCTTGTATCCTAGCGGGATCTACAATGAGCAGTTCTTC. Protein product: CASSLYPSGIYNEQFF. This chain links TRBV5-1 with TRBJ2-1; 9 bases fit TRBD2. Germline CDR1 reads SGHRS; CDR2 reads YFSETQ. This CDR3 comprises 16 residues. V shed 1 base and J 3 bases; nucleotides not matched to a gene: 5. The full variable domain, in which reference TRBV5-1 and TRBJ2-1 provide the parts outside the CDR3, is KAGVTQTPRYLIKTRGQQVTLSCSPISGHRSVSWYQQTPGQGLQFLFEYFSETQRNKGNFPGRFSGRQFSNSRSEMNVSTLELGDSALYLCASSLYPSGIYNEQFFGPGTRLTVL.

The chain employs TRBV19 and TRBJ2-5; D unclear. This CDR3 has 11 residues. The germline CDR1 and CDR2 sequences are LNHDA and SQIVND (reference sequence). V was pared by 8 bases and J by 4 bases, with 8 bases between. The CDR3 protein is CASGERETQYF. Here the CDR3 DNA reads TGTGCCAGTGGAGAAAGAGAGACCCAGTACTTC.

This clone has only one observation. This rearrangement joins TRBV6-5 to TRBJ2-7; D gene uncertain. V lost 6 bases and J 3 bases, leaving 12 bases between the germline ends. The germline V gene has CDR1 MNHEY and CDR2 SVGAGI. This CDR3 is built from 13 residues. The CDR3 DNA follows: TGTGCCAGCAGCCTGATAGCCAGCTACGAGCAGTACTTC. Its protein product is CASSLIASYEQYF.

The table lists this clone with a count of one. The chain combines TRBV23-1 with TRBJ2-7, with TRBD1 matching 9 bases. TRBV23-1 qualifies as an ORF whose function is uncertain. Trimming removed 2 bases from V and 2 bases from J; junction bases left unmatched: 7. The CDR3 sequence is 16 residues long. CDR3 nucleotide sequence: TGCGCCAGCAGTCAAGGGACAGGGTGGGGGACCTACGAGCAGTACTTC. This sequence encodes CASSQGTGWGTYEQYF.

The V gene is TRBV28, the J gene TRBJ2-1; D is perhaps TRBD2 (5 bases). Germline-derived CDR1 and CDR2 are MDHEN and SYDVKM. This CDR3 has 13 residues. V lost 5 bases and J 7 bases, leaving 12 bases between the germline ends. The chain's CDR3 is CASSEFPGNEQFF. Here the CDR3 DNA reads TGTGCCAGCAGTGAGTTTCCGGGAAATGAGCAGTTCTTC. Full variable domain (rest looked up from reference TRBV28 and TRBJ2-1): DVKVTQSSRYLVKRTGEKVFLECVQDMDHENMFWYRQDPGLGLRLIYFSYDVKMKEKGDIPEGYSVSREKKERFSLILESASTNQTSMYLCASSEFPGNEQFFGPGTRLTVL.

J is TRBJ2-2 and V is TRBV11-2; a possible D gene is TRBD1 (6 bases). From germline, CDR1 is SGHAT and CDR2 FQNNGV. The V gene lost 5 bases and the J gene lost 4 bases, with 8 bases spanning the gap. This CDR3 region has 13 residues. The CDR3 sequence: CASSPTGTGELFF. The CDR3 coding sequence is TGTGCCAGCAGCCCGACAGGCACCGGGGAGCTGTTTTTT.

V usage is TRBV19 and J usage is TRBJ1-1; D might be TRBD1 (6 bases). The germline V gene has CDR1 LNHDA and CDR2 SQIVND (reference sequence). V gave up 5 bases and J gave up 5 bases, with 15 bases separating them. The CDR3 runs to 14 residues. The CDR3 protein is CASSATGRQTEAFF. DNA of the CDR3: TGTGCCAGTAGTGCCACAGGGAGACAGACTGAAGCTTTCTTT.

The chain uses TRBV7-3 and TRBJ2-7; 7 bases are shared with TRBD2. The germline CDR1 and CDR2 sequences are SGHTA and FQGTGA. This CDR3 region has 14 residues. With V trimmed by 1 base and J by 1 base, 1 base remained unmatched. The CDR3 protein is CASSLREGSYEQYF. The CDR3 region has the DNA TGTGCCAGCAGCTTAAGGGAGGGGTCCTACGAGCAGTACTTC.

The chain links TRBV7-3 to TRBJ2-5; perhaps TRBD2 as D (7 bases). The CDR3 sequence is 14 residues long. Germline V CDR1 and CDR2: SGHTA, FQGTGA. V lost 4 bases to trimming and J lost 5 bases, with 14 bases between them. CDR3 residues: CASSSGGGSETQYF. The CDR3 nucleotides read TGTGCCAGCAGCTCTGGGGGGGGCAGCGAGACCCAGTACTTC.

This clone was picked up one time. The chain is built from TRBV6-1 and TRBJ1-1; D is unresolved. CDR3 length equals 16 residues. Germline lookup yields CDR1 MNHNS and CDR2 SASEGT. V was trimmed by 2 bases and J by 3 bases, leaving 16 bases between them. In DNA form, the CDR3 reads TGTGCCAGCAGTGAAATGAGGGCAGGATGGGACACTGAAGCTTTCTTT. Amino acids: CASSEMRAGWDTEAFF.

V gene TRBV30 combines with J gene TRBJ2-5, with a possible D match to TRBD2 (6 bases). Matching the DNA end better, TRBJ2-7 makes the J call doubtful. The CDR3 contains 13 residues. CDR1 is GTSNPN, CDR2 SVGIG, per germline (reference sequence). This CDR3 is CAWTLAAAYEQYF. The CDR3, as DNA: TGTGCCTGGACTTTAGCGGCCGCCTACGAGCAGTACTTC.

The V call is TRBV10-3, the J call TRBJ2-3, with 11 bases lining up with TRBD2. Germline V gene data show CDR1 as ENHRY and CDR2 as SYGVKD. There are 17 residues in the CDR3. After removal of 0 bases from V and 5 bases from J, the junction contained 7 bases not matched to a gene. DNA for the CDR3: TGTGCCATCAGTGAGTCGAAGGCTAGCGGGAGGATAGATACGCAGTATTTT. It codes for CAISESKASGRIDTQYF.

CDR3 bases: TGTGCCAGCAGGTATATAGCGGCCACCACAGATACGCAGTATTTT. This encodes CASRYIAATTDTQYF. The chain links TRBV2 to TRBJ2-3, with D tentatively TRBD2 (6 bases). CDR3 size: 15 residues. Germline CDR1 SNHLY, CDR2 FYNNEI. Deletions cut 6 bases from V and 2 bases from J, with 15 bases between.

This clone was seen once. V usage is TRBV19 and J usage is TRBJ1-2; TRBD1 matches at 7 bases. CDR3 length equals 15 residues. Trimming took 6 bases from V and 3 from J; bases not matched to a gene: 10. Germline assignment: CDR1 LNHDA and CDR2 SQIVND (reference sequence). The CDR3 DNA sequence: TGTGCCAGTAGCCTGGCCGGGACAGCTGACTATGGCTACACCTTC. This translates into CASSLAGTADYGYTF.

This chain connects TRBV29-1 to TRBJ2-7; TRBD1 might be the D (5 bases). Germline V gene data show CDR1 as SQVTM and CDR2 as ANQGSEA. Trimming took 4 bases from V and 0 from J, leaving 13 bases between them. The CDR3 extends over 14 amino acids. CDR3 coding DNA: TGCAGCGTTGTTCGAGGACAAATCTCCTACGAGCAGTACTTC. Translating it yields CSVVRGQISYEQYF.

This sequence joins TRBV7-9 and TRBJ1-1; D is unresolved. V was shortened by 5 bases and J by 1 base, with 23 bases between the two germline ends. Germline V gene sequence: CDR1 SEHNR, CDR2 FQNEAQ (reference sequence). CDR3 size: 18 residues. This chain's CDR3 is CASSPFPWEGGKNTEAFF. The DNA for the CDR3 is TGTGCCAGCAGCCCCTTCCCCTGGGAGGGTGGAAAGAACACTGAAGCTTTCTTT.

V is TRBV7-3 and J is TRBJ2-5; D remains ambiguous. The CDR3 length is 13 residues. Germline V CDR1 and CDR2: SGHTA, FQGTGA. The V end was cut by 2 bases, the J end by 5 bases, with 9 bases between. CDR3 amino acids: CASSLRPRETQYF. The CDR3, as DNA: TGTGCCAGCAGCTTACGACCGCGGGAGACCCAGTACTTC.

The J gene is TRBJ1-1, the V gene TRBV6-1; weak D call: TRBD1 (6 bases). CDR3 length equals 15 residues. V shed 6 bases and J shed 0 bases, with 14 bases lying between them. Looked up from germline, CDR1 is MNHNS and CDR2 is SASEGT. CDR3 coding DNA: TGTGCCAGCAGATCCTGGACAGAAATGAACACTGAAGCTTTCTTT. Translated, it gives CASRSWTEMNTEAFF.

The gene calls are TRBV2 and TRBJ1-1; unclear D gene. V was trimmed by 4 bases and J by 1 base, leaving 4 bases between them. The CDR3 is made up of 12 amino acids. The V gene's germline CDR1 is SNHLY and CDR2 FYNNEI. The CDR3 bases are TGTGCCAGCAGTGGGGCGAACACTGAAGCTTTCTTT. The encoded protein is CASSGANTEAFF.

The chain carries TRBV5-1 and TRBJ1-1, with D unclear. The CDR3 is 14 residues long. V lost 0 bases and J lost 1, with 7 bases in between. Germline assignment: CDR1 SGHRS and CDR2 YFSETQ. In nucleotides, the CDR3 is TGCGCCAGCAGCTTGGAGAGAGAGAACACTGAAGCTTTCTTT. It yields the protein CASSLERENTEAFF.

This sequence joins TRBV7-8 and TRBJ2-2; no reliable D call. Germline V gene sequence: CDR1 SGHVS, CDR2 FQNEAQ. The CDR3 covers 16 residues. V was clipped by 5 bases and J by 0 bases, with 13 bases between them. CDR3 loop: CASSPSPAANTGELFF. CDR3 DNA sequence: TGTGCCAGCAGCCCGAGTCCCGCGGCGAACACCGGGGAGCTGTTTTTT.

The CDR3 nucleotides read TGTGCCAGCAGCCCGCCCCGGAGGGAATTTAACACTGAAGCTTTCTTT. It codes for CASSPPRREFNTEAFF. The chain links TRBV13 to TRBJ1-1; no clear D. Trimming removed 5 bases from V and 2 bases from J, with 18 bases in between. The CDR3 loop spans 16 amino acids. Germline CDR1 reads PRHDT; CDR2 reads FYEKMQ (reference sequence).